The rows below give T cell receptor beta chains drawn from one sample of a study of naive and memory T cell subsets. TCRdb re-analysed the UMI-ligation and nested PCR reads in MiXCR, keeping a single row per CDR3 protein. This sample yields approximately 80,000 distinct CDR3 sequences, of which 8% to 9.5% are seen a single time; 1.2% belongs to the top ten. Sequencing was carried out using naive CD8+ T cells from blood. The source of these receptors is a human donor in good health. CDR3s include the opening cysteine and the closing phenylalanine or tryptophan. The D gene is left open where the match is weak. Size values are once, few and many counts, or a class for expanded clones, and some rows have none.

J gene,clone size,V gene,D gene,CDR3 DNA,CDR3 protein
TRBJ2-1,NA,TRBV2,TRBD2,TGTGCCAGCAGTGTGGAACTAGCGGGCTACAATGAGCAGTTCTTC,CASSVELAGYNEQFF
TRBJ2-3,many,TRBV25-1,NA,TGTGCCAGCAGGGGCACAGATACGCAGTATTTT,CASRGTDTQYF
TRBJ2-5,many,TRBV29-1,NA,TGCAGCGTTGAAGGTTGGGGGGAGACCCAGTACTTC,CSVEGWGETQYF
TRBJ1-1,many,TRBV9,NA,TGTGCCAGCAGCGTGCGGACCGATACGGCTGAAGCTTTCTTT,CASSVRTDTAEAFF
TRBJ2-3,few,TRBV6-2/TRBV6-3,NA,TGTGCCAGCAGTTATTTGAAAGGGAGCACAGATACGCAGTATTTT,CASSYLKGSTDTQYF
TRBJ2-1,NA,TRBV27,TRBD2,TGTGCCAGCAGTTTAGGGGGACTAGCGGGAGGGTTTTCCTACAATGAGCAGTTCTTC,CASSLGGLAGGFSYNEQFF
TRBJ1-2,few,TRBV27,TRBD1,TGTGCCAGCAGTCCGACAGGGACATGGCGTGATGGCTACACCTTC,CASSPTGTWRDGYTF
TRBJ2-2,NA,TRBV13,TRBD2,TGTGCCAGCAGCTTACTGGCGGGAGGCGCCGGGGAGCTGTTTTTT,CASSLLAGGAGELFF
TRBJ2-6,NA,TRBV18,TRBD1,TGTGCCAGCTCACCGGGACAGGTCTTCTCTGGGGCCAACGTCCTGACTTTC,CASSPGQVFSGANVLTF
TRBJ2-7,many,TRBV7-6,TRBD2,TGTGCCAGCAGCTTGGAGGACATCGCCGGGACTAGAATGCTGTACTTC,CASSLEDIAGTRMLYF
TRBJ2-7,NA,TRBV6-5,TRBD2,TGTGCCAGCAGTTATACTAGCGGGAGGAACGAGCAGTACTTC,CASSYTSGRNEQYF
TRBJ1-2,few,TRBV6-5,TRBD1,TGTGCCAGCAGTTACGGGGACAGGGCCAACTATGGCTACACCTTC,CASSYGDRANYGYTF
TRBJ1-1,few,TRBV10-3,TRBD1,TGTGCCATCAGTAAGGACAGGGCAGGGAACACTGAAGCTTTCTTT,CAISKDRAGNTEAFF
TRBJ2-6,NA,TRBV7-8,TRBD1,TGTGCCAGCAGCTCTTCAGGGGGTGGGGCCAACGTCCTGACTTTC,CASSSSGGGANVLTF
TRBJ2-7,many,TRBV12-3/TRBV12-4,NA,TGTGCCAGCAGCCATACGACCTACGAGCAGTACTTC,CASSHTTYEQYF
TRBJ2-7,many,TRBV10-1,NA,TGCGCCAGCAGTGAGACCCTATCCTACGAGCAGTACTTC,CASSETLSYEQYF
TRBJ2-5,NA,TRBV4-2,NA,TGTGCCAGCAGCCGCCTTCCCCAAGAGACCCAGTACTTC,CASSRLPQETQYF
TRBJ2-3,NA,TRBV27,TRBD2,TGTGCCAGCAGTACCCCCCGACTAGCGGGAGGGGGTGGTGGTACGCAGTATTTT,CASSTPRLAGGGGGTQYF
TRBJ2-1,NA,TRBV7-9,TRBD1,TGTGCCAGCAGCTTGGGACAGGGAGAAAATGAGCAGTTCTTC,CASSLGQGENEQFF
TRBJ2-7,many,TRBV29-1,NA,TGCAGCGTGGAAGGACAGTCAGGGGTCCACGAGCAGTACTTC,CSVEGQSGVHEQYF
TRBJ2-1,many,TRBV4-2,TRBD2,TGTGCCAGCAGCCAGAAGACTAGCGGGGCCCTCAATGAGCAGTTCTTC,CASSQKTSGALNEQFF
TRBJ2-1,NA,TRBV29-1,NA,TGCAGCGTTGAAGGGACCCGCTTGGTTGAAGGGCAGTTCTTC,CSVEGTRLVEGQFF
TRBJ2-5,NA,TRBV7-6,NA,TGTGCCAGCAGACCAACAGGGTATCAAGAGACCCAGTACTTC,CASRPTGYQETQYF
TRBJ1-3,NA,TRBV4-3,NA,TGCGCCAGCAGCCAAGTGATTGGAAACACCATATATTTT,CASSQVIGNTIYF
TRBJ2-1,few,TRBV30,NA,TGTGCCTGGAGTCTTGGAGCTGAGCAGTTCTTC,CAWSLGAEQFF
TRBJ2-1,many,TRBV29-1,TRBD2,TGCAGCGTTGAGGGGACTAGCGAATCCTACAATGAGCAGTTCTTC,CSVEGTSESYNEQFF
TRBJ1-1,NA,TRBV28,NA,TGTGCCAGCAAGGGATCGAGGCGGGTGAACACTGAAGCTTTCTTT,CASKGSRRVNTEAFF
TRBJ2-7,NA,TRBV29-1,NA,TGCAGCGTTGGGGAACGGGGCTACGAGCAGTACTTC,CSVGERGYEQYF
TRBJ2-7,many,TRBV12-3/TRBV12-4,NA,TGTGCCAGCAGTCTCAGGGTCTCCTACGAGCAGTACTTC,CASSLRVSYEQYF
TRBJ2-5,few,TRBV28,NA,TGTGCCAGCAGTTTGCCAGGGGAACAAGAGACCCAGTACTTC,CASSLPGEQETQYF
TRBJ2-3,NA,TRBV29-1,TRBD1,TGCAGCGGGCACAGGGGTAGCACAGATACGCAGTATTTT,CSGHRGSTDTQYF
TRBJ2-7,few,TRBV11-2,TRBD1,TGTGCCAGCAGCGCAGGGGGCGCATCTAGCGAGCAGTACTTC,CASSAGGASSEQYF
TRBJ1-1,few,TRBV2,NA,TGTGCCAGCAGTGAAGTAGTAGCCCACACTGAAGCTTTCTTT,CASSEVVAHTEAFF
TRBJ2-1,NA,TRBV29-1,NA,TGCAGCGTTGAGGGGGATACGAGGGGCCTGTACAATGAGCAGTTCTTC,CSVEGDTRGLYNEQFF
TRBJ1-1,NA,TRBV7-9,NA,TGTGCCAGCACTGGGGCGGGGGCCTCGGCCACTGAAGCTTTCTTT,CASTGAGASATEAFF
TRBJ2-3,NA,TRBV28,TRBD2,TGTGCCAGCAGTTCAACGATCGCCGTGGGACTAGCGGGAGATACGCAGTATTTT,CASSSTIAVGLAGDTQYF
TRBJ1-4,many,TRBV4-3,NA,TGCGCCAGCAGCCAAGGCGGCAGGGGAAATGAAAAACTGTTTTTT,CASSQGGRGNEKLFF
TRBJ2-5,NA,TRBV2,NA,TGTGCCAGCAGTGTTTACAGGGAAGAGACCCAGTACTTC,CASSVYREETQYF
TRBJ2-7,NA,TRBV6-6,NA,TGTGCCAGCAATAGTGGCGGGTTCTCCTACGAGCAGTACTTC,CASNSGGFSYEQYF
TRBJ2-1,few,TRBV9,TRBD2,TGTGCCAGCAGCGCTCCTTACGCGGGAGGGCCGAATGAGCAGTTCTTC,CASSAPYAGGPNEQFF
TRBJ2-2,many,TRBV6-5,NA,TGTGCCAGCAGGTCCAGGGGCGCCCAATCTCCGAACACCGGGGAGCTGTTTTTT,CASRSRGAQSPNTGELFF
TRBJ2-6,many,TRBV4-1,TRBD1,TGCGCCAGCAGCCAAGAGAGGGGGCCAGGGGCCAACGTCCTGACTTTC,CASSQERGPGANVLTF
TRBJ2-3,few,TRBV10-3,TRBD2,TGTGCCATCAGTGAGTGGGGGACTAGCGGACCCGCGGATACGCAGTATTTT,CAISEWGTSGPADTQYF
TRBJ2-5,many,TRBV27,TRBD2,TGTGCCAGCAGTTTATCAGTATTAGCGGGAGGGCCGGAGACCCAGTACTTC,CASSLSVLAGGPETQYF
TRBJ2-1,few,TRBV6-6,NA,TGTGCCAGCAGCATTCAATCCTACAATGAGCAGTTCTTC,CASSIQSYNEQFF
TRBJ1-3,many,TRBV7-2,NA,TGTGCCAGCAGCTTTAACGGAAACACCATATATTTT,CASSFNGNTIYF
TRBJ2-3,few,TRBV29-1,TRBD2,TGCAGCGTTTCTGGCGGGAGGGCCGCAGATACGCAGTATTTT,CSVSGGRAADTQYF
TRBJ2-7,NA,TRBV28,TRBD1,TGTGCCAGCAGTGGGGACAGGGGGCTTCGATCCTCCTACGAGCAGTACTTC,CASSGDRGLRSSYEQYF
TRBJ2-1,few,TRBV29-1,TRBD1,TGCAGCGGGACAGGGGTGCGTAATGAGCAGTTCTTC,CSGTGVRNEQFF
TRBJ2-7,few,TRBV28,TRBD2,TGTGCCAGCAGTCTAGCGGGAGTCCTCTACGAGCAGTACTTC,CASSLAGVLYEQYF
TRBJ1-2,many,TRBV12-5,NA,TGTGCTAGTGGTTTAGGAAGGGGCAATAACTATGGCTACACCTTC,CASGLGRGNNYGYTF
TRBJ1-5,few,TRBV4-1,NA,TGCGCCAGCAGAGTGACAGAGAATAGCAATCAGCCCCAGCATTTT,CASRVTENSNQPQHF
TRBJ2-1,many,TRBV7-9,NA,TGTGCCAGCCTTCATGGTGGGGGGGAGCAGTTCTTC,CASLHGGGEQFF
TRBJ2-3,many,TRBV29-1,TRBD1,TGCAGCGTTGATCTCGACAGGGGGTACACAGATACGCAGTATTTT,CSVDLDRGYTDTQYF
TRBJ2-1,many,TRBV20-1,TRBD2,TGCAGTGCGAGAGGGACTAGCGATCATGCTGAGCAGTTCTTC,CSARGTSDHAEQFF
TRBJ2-1,many,TRBV3-1,NA,TGTGCCAGCAGCCAAGAGGGGGTAAGCGGGTCCTACAATGAGCAGTTCTTC,CASSQEGVSGSYNEQFF
TRBJ2-2,few,TRBV9,NA,TGTGCCAGCAGCCCCCGGAACACCGGGGAGCTGTTTTTT,CASSPRNTGELFF
TRBJ2-1,few,TRBV3-1,NA,TGTGCCAGCAGACTCGGGACCGCCTACAATGAGCAGTTCTTC,CASRLGTAYNEQFF